What follows describes a single T cell receptor (beta chain). Assay used: immunoSEQ multiplex PCR; TCRdb lists only in-frame clones, some missing. The table records around 72,000 clones, about nine tenths of them present only once. The data stem from a study of technical replicates of blood from a few donors. The sequence came from a human donor in good health. Some clones in this sample may be carry-over from other donors' samples. Material for sequencing was T cells isolated from PBMCs.

This CDR3 reads CASSSPWTGVNTEAFF. For the CDR3, the DNA is TGTGCCAGCAGCTCACCCTGGACAGGGGTGAACACTGAAGCTTTCTTT. The chain couples TRBV11-2 to TRBJ1-1, with TRBD1 identical over 9 bases. The V gene end was trimmed by 4 bases and the J gene end by 0 bases; junction bases not matched to a gene: 6. This CDR3 region has 16 residues. Germline lookup yields CDR1 SGHAT and CDR2 FQNNGV.